A selection of T cell receptor beta chains follows, all from one sample in a study of cytomegalovirus exposure and HLA in healthy donors. The data were produced by immunoSEQ multiplex PCR, yet TCRdb's version contains in-frame clones alone and is incomplete. The table lists roughly 60,000 clones, around 94% of them singletons. Sequencing was performed on PBMCs. Receptors originate from a man in his late teens or twenties in good health and CMV-seronegative. The CDR3 runs from the conserved cysteine through the conserved F or W. Fields, in order: J gene, V gene, D gene, clone size, CDR3 protein, CDR3 DNA. D genes are given only for firm matches. Clone size is given for some rows only: seen once, a few or many times, or a class if the clone is expanded.

>TRBJ2-1|TRBV19|TRBD1|.
CASSRQGLTYNEQFF
TGTGCCAGTAGTAGACAGGGCCTGACCTACAATGAGCAGTTCTTC
>TRBJ2-7|TRBV28|.|.
CASSYSGVDSEQYF
TGTGCCAGCAGTTACTCGGGGGTGGACTCCGAGCAGTACTTC
>TRBJ2-7|TRBV7-2|.|once
CASSEYRDPYEQYF
TGTGCCAGCAGCGAGTACAGGGATCCCTACGAGCAGTACTTC
>TRBJ1-2|TRBV7-2|.|.
CASSLDRVDYTF
TGTGCCAGCAGCTTAGACAGGGTAGACTACACCTTC
>TRBJ2-7|TRBV7-9|.|.
CASSLSQTDEQYF
TGTGCCAGCAGCTTGAGTCAAACGGACGAGCAGTACTTC
>TRBJ1-2|TRBV2|TRBD1|.
CASSEAWTGVIYGYTF
TGTGCCAGCAGTGAAGCCTGGACAGGGGTCATCTATGGCTACACCTTC
>TRBJ1-5|TRBV7-2|.|.
CASSLGTGWGNQPQHF
TGTGCCAGCAGCTTGGGCACAGGGTGGGGCAATCAGCCCCAGCATTTT
>TRBJ1-2|TRBV4-3|.|.
CASSRQPSNYGYTF
TGCGCCAGCAGCCGACAGCCCTCTAACTATGGCTACACCTTC
>TRBJ2-1|TRBV5-1|TRBD2|.
CASSPGTSGRSSYNEQFF
TGCGCCAGCAGCCCCGGGACTAGCGGGAGGAGCTCCTACAATGAGCAGTTCTTC
>TRBJ1-5|TRBV30|.|.
CAWGLRSLGQPQHF
TGTGCCTGGGGGCTCCGCTCCTTAGGTCAGCCCCAGCATTTT
>TRBJ2-6|TRBV9|.|.
CASSGQGSGANVLTF
TGTGCCAGCAGCGGCCAGGGGTCTGGGGCCAACGTCCTGACTTTC
>TRBJ2-7|TRBV7-2|TRBD2|.
CASSLEASGGIEQYF
TGTGCCAGCAGCTTAGAGGCTAGCGGGGGCATAGAGCAGTACTTC
>TRBJ2-7|TRBV5-6|.|.
CASSPLTSGEQYF
TGTGCCAGCAGCCCGCTCACTAGTGGTGAGCAGTACTTC
>TRBJ2-5|TRBV27|TRBD1|once
CASSPGQGQETQYF
TGTGCCAGCAGTCCTGGACAGGGCCAAGAGACCCAGTACTTC
>TRBJ1-3|TRBV14|.|.
CASSQDNQAGNTIYF
TGTGCCAGCAGCCAAGATAATCAGGCTGGAAACACCATATATTTT
>TRBJ1-1|TRBV5-4|.|.
CASSLGQGEIVNTEAFF
TGTGCCAGCAGCCTAGGGCAGGGCGAAATAGTGAACACTGAAGCTTTCTTT
>TRBJ2-2|TRBV28|.|.
CASSSRRQNTGELFF
TGTGCCAGCAGTTCCAGGCGACAGAACACCGGGGAGCTGTTTTTT
>TRBJ2-1|TRBV28|TRBD2|.
CASSLYLAGGSSSYNEQFF
TGTGCCAGCAGTTTATACCTAGCGGGAGGGTCAAGCTCCTACAATGAGCAGTTCTTC
>TRBJ2-7|TRBV27|TRBD1|.
CASSLSGQGAYEQYF
TGTGCCAGCAGTTTATCGGGACAGGGTGCCTACGAGCAGTACTTC
>TRBJ1-1|TRBV2|.|.
CASSEAGGDTEAFF
TGTGCCAGCAGTGAAGCGGGGGGGGACACTGAAGCTTTCTTT
>TRBJ2-1|TRBV7-6|TRBD2|.
CASSLDLADNEQFF
TGTGCCAGCAGCTTGGACCTAGCGGACAATGAGCAGTTCTTC
>TRBJ1-2|TRBV28|TRBD1|.
CASRLSPGQSNYTF
TGTGCCAGCAGGTTATCCCCGGGACAGTCGAACTACACCTTC
>TRBJ2-7|TRBV19|.|.
CASSITVSYEQYF
TGTGCCAGTAGTATTACAGTCTCCTACGAGCAGTACTTC